This TCR beta chain was profiled in a study of blood T cell repertoires in COVID-19 (dated by TCRdb to about 2020). General notes on the study: The collaborator samples originated in the United States, Italy and Spain and spanned the acute and convalescent phases of COVID-19. The prospective study material was composed of cDNA or gDNA derived from T cells, B-cell-depleted T cells, or PBMCs. The dataset comprised deeply sampled blood TCRbeta repertoires from subjects exposed to, actively infected with, or recovered from COVID-19. The repertoires were released in a freely available public database meant as a resource for research on the immune response to SARS-CoV-2. Samples came from the ongoing ImmuneRACE study (first 160 participants) plus 1,254 subjects from 6 global collaborators. A de-identified subject ID, COVID-19 status, age in years and sex were almost always included in the sample metadata. Where HLA class I and class II types were available, the types were taken from metadata supplied by the sample provider, not from assay-based typing.

The CDR3 has 17 amino acids, counting the end cysteine and phenylalanine. Only the CDR3 DNA is retained, 51 bases long and in frame from the first base. The V end loses 0 bases and the J end loses 0 bases, and a stretch of 12 bases separates them. The germline V gene gives CDR1 as MRHNA and CDR2 as SNTAGT. This clone showed up just once. This clone's antigen is unknown. Base-call qualities are not available, and no considerably larger clone is one nucleotide away. Collaborating institutions collected whole blood in K2EDTA tubes following their own protocols. Collaborator samples were shipped for TCRbeta analysis as frozen whole blood, isolated PBMCs, or DNA extracted from either sample type. TCRbeta CDR3 regions were amplified from genomic DNA using the immunoSEQ Assay, a bias-controlled multiplex PCR. The published analysis was carried out like this. Nucleated cell counts per sample were estimated from amplification of reference gene primers within the assay. To quantify the absolute abundance of each unique TCRbeta CDR3 rearrangement, sequence reads were collapsed and filtered. Productive Simpson clonality was computed per sample as the square root of Simpson's diversity index over productive rearrangements. Entries here come from immuneACCESS through TCRdb and include only in-frame sequences with V and J called. Some clones fail to appear in such tables; in the studies checked, an unresolved V gene covers under half of the shortfall, and the cause of the remainder is unknown. The V and J calls and the clone size are those of that table, but D and trimming were determined from the DNA. In all, the sample holds approximately 200,000 clones, and approximately 87% of those were seen once. About 2.2% of the sample is held by the ten biggest clonotypes.

The full study reports these points: Clinical and demographic metadata were provided uncurated, with the amount varying by source and participant.

The chain is made from TRBV6-4 and TRBJ2-1; the D gene is possibly TRBD2, with 6 bases matching. This TCR was recovered from a woman between 45 and 65 years old with acute or convalescent COVID-19. The material sequenced was peripheral blood. The nucleotide sequence reads TGTGCCAGCAGTGACTCGGCGGGGAGAAGCTCCTACAATGAGCAGTTCTTC. It is translated as CASSDSAGRSSYNEQFF.